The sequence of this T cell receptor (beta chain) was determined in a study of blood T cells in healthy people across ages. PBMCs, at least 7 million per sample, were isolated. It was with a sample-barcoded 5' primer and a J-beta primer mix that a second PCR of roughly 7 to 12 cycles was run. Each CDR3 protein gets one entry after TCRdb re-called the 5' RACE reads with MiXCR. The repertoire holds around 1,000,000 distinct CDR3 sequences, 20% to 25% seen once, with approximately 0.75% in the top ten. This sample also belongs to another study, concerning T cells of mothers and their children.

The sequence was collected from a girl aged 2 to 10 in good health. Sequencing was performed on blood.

CDR3 protein: CASSLTPHEKLFF. The CDR3 nucleotides read TGTGCCAGCAGTCTGACTCCCCATGAAAAACTGTTTTTT. This chain joins TRBV7-2 and TRBJ1-4, with D uncertain. This CDR3 has 13 amino acids. V was pared by 6 bases and J by 6 bases, with 11 bases between. Germline lookup yields CDR1 SGHTA and CDR2 FQGNSA.